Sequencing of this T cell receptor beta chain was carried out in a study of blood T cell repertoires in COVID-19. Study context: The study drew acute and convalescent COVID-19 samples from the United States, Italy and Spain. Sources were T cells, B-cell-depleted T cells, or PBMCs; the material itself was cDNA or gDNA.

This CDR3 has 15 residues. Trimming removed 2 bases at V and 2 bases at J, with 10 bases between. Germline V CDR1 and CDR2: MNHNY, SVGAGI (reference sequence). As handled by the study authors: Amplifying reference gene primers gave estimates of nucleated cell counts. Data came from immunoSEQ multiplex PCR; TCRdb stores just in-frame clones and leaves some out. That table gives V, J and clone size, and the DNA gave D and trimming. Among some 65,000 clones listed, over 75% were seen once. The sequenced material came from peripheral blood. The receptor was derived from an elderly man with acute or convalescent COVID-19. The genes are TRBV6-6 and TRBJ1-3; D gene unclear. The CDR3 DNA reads TGTGCCAGCAGTTACGACGAGGCGGCTGGAAACACCATATATTTT. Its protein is CASSYDEAAGNTIYF.